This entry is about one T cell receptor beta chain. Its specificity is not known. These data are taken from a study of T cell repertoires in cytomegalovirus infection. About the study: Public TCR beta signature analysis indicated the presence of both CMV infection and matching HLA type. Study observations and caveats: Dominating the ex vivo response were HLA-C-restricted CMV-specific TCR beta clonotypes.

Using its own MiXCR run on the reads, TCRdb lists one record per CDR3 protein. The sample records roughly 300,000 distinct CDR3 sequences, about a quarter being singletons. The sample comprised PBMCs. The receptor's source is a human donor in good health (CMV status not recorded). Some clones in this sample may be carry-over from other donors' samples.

The CDR3 is CSVEERLKSTDTQYF. The CDR3 region has the DNA TGCAGCGTTGAAGAACGACTTAAAAGCACAGATACGCAGTATTTT. The rearrangement uses TRBV29-1 and TRBJ2-3; no clear D gene. The V and J ends lost 0 bases and 0 bases respectively, with 10 bases between them. Per the germline V gene, CDR1 is SQVTM and CDR2 is ANQGSEA. CDR3 length: 15 amino acids.